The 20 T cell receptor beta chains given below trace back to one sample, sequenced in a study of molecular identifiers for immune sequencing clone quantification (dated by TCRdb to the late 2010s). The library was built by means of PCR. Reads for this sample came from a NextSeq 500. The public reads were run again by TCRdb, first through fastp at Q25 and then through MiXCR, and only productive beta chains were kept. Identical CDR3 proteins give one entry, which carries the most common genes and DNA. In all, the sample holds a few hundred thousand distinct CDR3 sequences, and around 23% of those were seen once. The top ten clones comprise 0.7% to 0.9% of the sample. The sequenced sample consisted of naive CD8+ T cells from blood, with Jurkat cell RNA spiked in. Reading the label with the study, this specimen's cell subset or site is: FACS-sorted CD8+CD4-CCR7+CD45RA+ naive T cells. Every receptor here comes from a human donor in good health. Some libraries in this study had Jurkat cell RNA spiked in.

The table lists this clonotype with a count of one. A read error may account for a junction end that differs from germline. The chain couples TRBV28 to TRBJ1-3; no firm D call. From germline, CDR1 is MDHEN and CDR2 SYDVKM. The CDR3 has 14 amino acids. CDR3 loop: CASGFLISGNTIYF. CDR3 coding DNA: TGTGCCAGCGGTTTTCTCATCTCTGGAAACACCATATATTTT.

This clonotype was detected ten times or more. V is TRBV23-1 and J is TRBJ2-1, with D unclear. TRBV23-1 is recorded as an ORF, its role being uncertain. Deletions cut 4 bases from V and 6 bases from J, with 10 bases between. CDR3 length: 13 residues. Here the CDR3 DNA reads TGCGCCAGCAGTCCCTTCGATCCCAATGAGCAGTTCTTC. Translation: CASSPFDPNEQFF.

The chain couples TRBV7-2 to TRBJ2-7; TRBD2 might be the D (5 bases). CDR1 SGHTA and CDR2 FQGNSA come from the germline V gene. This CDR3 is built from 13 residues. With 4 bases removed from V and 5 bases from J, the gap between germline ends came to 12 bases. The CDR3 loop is CASSSSRSHEQYF. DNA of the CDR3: TGTGCCAGCAGCTCTAGCCGATCTCACGAGCAGTACTTC.

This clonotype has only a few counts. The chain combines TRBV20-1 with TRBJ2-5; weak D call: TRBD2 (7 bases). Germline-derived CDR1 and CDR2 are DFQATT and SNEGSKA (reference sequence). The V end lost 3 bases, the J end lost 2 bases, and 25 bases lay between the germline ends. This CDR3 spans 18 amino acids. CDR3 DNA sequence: TGCAGTGCTAGCCCCCTCGGGGCGGGGGCTAGACAACAAGAGACCCAGTACTTC. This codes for CSASPLGAGARQQETQYF.

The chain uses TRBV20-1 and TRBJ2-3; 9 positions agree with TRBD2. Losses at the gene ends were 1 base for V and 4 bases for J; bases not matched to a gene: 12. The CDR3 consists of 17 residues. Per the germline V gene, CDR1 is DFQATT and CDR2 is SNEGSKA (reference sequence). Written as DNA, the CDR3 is TGCAGTGCTAGAGGGCGGGAGGGCCACAAGGGCCCAGATACGCAGTATTTT. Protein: CSARGREGHKGPDTQYF.

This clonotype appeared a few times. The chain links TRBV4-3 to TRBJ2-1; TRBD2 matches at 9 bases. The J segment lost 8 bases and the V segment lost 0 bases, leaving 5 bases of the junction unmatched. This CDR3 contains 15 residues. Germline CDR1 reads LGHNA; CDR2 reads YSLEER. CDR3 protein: CASSQDISGSYEQFF. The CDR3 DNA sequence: TGCGCCAGCAGCCAAGATATTAGCGGGAGCTATGAGCAGTTCTTC.

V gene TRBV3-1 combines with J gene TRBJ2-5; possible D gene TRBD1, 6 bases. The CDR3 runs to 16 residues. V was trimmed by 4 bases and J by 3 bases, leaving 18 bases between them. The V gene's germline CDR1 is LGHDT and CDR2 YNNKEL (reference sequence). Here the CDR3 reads CASSRAPGQNKETQYF. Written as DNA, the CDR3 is TGTGCCAGCAGCCGAGCACCGGGACAAAATAAAGAGACCCAGTACTTC.

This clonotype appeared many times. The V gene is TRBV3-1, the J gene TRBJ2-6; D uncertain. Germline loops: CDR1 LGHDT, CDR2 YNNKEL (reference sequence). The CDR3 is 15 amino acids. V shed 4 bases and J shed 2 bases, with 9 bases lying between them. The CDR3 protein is CASSPRVAGANVLTF. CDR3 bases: TGTGCCAGCAGCCCTAGGGTCGCTGGGGCCAACGTCCTGACTTTC.

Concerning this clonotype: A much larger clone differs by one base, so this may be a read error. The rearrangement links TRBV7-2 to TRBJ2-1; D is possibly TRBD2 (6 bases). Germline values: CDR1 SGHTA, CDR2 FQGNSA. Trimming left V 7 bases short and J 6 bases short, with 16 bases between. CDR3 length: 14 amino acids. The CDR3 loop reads CASNLMVGGNEQFF. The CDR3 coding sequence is TGTGCCAGCAACTTGATGGTCGGGGGCAATGAGCAGTTCTTC.

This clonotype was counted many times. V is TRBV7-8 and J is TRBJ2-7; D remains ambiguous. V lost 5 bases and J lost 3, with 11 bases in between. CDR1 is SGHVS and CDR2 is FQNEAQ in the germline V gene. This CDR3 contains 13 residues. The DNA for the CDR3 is TGTGCCAGCAGCCCCACATCAGACTACGAGCAGTACTTC. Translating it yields CASSPTSDYEQYF.

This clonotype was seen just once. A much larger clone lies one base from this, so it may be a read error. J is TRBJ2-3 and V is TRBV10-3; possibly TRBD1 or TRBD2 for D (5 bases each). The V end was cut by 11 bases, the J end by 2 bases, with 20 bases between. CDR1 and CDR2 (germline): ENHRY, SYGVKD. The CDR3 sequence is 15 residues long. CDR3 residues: CAVSGSSGFTDTQYF. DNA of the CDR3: TGTGCCGTTTCAGGGAGTTCAGGGTTCACAGATACGCAGTATTTT.

For the CDR3, the DNA is TGTGCCAGCAGTTCTGATTACCCTGGAAACACCATATATTTT. Its translation: CASSSDYPGNTIYF. The chain joins TRBV27 to TRBJ1-3; D gene unclear. Germline V gene lookup returns CDR1 MNHEY and CDR2 SMNVEV (reference sequence). The CDR3 consists of 14 residues. The V and J ends lost 4 bases and 2 bases respectively, with 9 bases between them.

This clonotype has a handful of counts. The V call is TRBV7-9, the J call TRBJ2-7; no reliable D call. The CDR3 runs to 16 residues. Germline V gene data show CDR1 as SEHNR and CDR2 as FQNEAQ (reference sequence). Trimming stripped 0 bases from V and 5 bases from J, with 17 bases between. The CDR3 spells CASSLAKRWVEHEQYF. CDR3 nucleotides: TGTGCCAGCAGCTTAGCCAAAAGATGGGTTGAGCACGAGCAGTACTTC.

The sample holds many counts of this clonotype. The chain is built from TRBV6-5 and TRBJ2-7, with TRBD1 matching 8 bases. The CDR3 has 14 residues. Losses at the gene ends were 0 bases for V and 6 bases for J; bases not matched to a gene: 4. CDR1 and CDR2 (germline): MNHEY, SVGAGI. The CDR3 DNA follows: TGTGCCAGCAGTTACTCAGCAGGGGGCTTCGAGCAGTACTTC. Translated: CASSYSAGGFEQYF.

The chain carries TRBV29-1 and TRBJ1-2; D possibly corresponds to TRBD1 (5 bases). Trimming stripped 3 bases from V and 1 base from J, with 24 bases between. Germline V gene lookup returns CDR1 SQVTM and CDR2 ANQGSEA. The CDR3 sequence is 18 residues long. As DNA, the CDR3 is TGCAGCGTTGAGACGGGCGTATGGGAAGACAGCGTTAACTATGGCTACACCTTC. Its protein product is CSVETGVWEDSVNYGYTF.

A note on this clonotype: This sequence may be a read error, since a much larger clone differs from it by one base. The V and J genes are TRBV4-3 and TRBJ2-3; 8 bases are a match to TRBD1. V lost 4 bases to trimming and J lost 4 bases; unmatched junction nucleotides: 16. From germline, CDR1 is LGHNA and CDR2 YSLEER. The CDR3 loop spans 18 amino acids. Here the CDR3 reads CASSPGTTRQGFADTQYF. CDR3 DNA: TGCGCCAGCAGCCCAGGGACGACGAGACAGGGGTTCGCAGATACGCAGTATTTT.

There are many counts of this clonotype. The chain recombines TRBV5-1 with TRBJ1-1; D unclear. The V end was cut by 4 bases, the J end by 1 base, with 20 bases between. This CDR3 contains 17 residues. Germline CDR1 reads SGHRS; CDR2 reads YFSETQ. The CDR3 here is CASSLYRLRGPNTEAFF. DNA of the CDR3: TGCGCCAGCAGCCTATATCGCCTTCGGGGTCCGAACACTGAAGCTTTCTTT.

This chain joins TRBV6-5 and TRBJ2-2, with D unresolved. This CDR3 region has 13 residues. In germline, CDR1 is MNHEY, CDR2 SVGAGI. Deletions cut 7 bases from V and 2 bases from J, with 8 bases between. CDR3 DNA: TGTGCCAGCACAGGCAGCAACACCGGGGAGCTGTTTTTT. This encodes CASTGSNTGELFF.

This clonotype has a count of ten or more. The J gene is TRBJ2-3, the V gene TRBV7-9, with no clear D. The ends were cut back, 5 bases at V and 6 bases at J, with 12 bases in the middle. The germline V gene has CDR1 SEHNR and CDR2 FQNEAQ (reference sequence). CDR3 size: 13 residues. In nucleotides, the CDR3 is TGTGCCAGCAGCCCGTTCCCTTCGGATACGCAGTATTTT. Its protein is CASSPFPSDTQYF.

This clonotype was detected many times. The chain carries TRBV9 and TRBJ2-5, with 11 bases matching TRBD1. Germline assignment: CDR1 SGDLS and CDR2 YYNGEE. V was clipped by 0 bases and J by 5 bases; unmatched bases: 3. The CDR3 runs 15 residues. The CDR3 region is CASSVEDRGRETQYF. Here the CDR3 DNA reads TGTGCCAGCAGCGTAGAGGACAGGGGGCGCGAGACCCAGTACTTC. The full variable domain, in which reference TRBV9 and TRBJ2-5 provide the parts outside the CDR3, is DSGVTQTPKHLITATGQRVTLRCSPRSGDLSVYWYQQSLDQGLQFLIQYYNGEERAKGNILERFSAQQFPDLHSELNLSSLELGDSALYFCASSVEDRGRETQYFGPGTRLLVL.